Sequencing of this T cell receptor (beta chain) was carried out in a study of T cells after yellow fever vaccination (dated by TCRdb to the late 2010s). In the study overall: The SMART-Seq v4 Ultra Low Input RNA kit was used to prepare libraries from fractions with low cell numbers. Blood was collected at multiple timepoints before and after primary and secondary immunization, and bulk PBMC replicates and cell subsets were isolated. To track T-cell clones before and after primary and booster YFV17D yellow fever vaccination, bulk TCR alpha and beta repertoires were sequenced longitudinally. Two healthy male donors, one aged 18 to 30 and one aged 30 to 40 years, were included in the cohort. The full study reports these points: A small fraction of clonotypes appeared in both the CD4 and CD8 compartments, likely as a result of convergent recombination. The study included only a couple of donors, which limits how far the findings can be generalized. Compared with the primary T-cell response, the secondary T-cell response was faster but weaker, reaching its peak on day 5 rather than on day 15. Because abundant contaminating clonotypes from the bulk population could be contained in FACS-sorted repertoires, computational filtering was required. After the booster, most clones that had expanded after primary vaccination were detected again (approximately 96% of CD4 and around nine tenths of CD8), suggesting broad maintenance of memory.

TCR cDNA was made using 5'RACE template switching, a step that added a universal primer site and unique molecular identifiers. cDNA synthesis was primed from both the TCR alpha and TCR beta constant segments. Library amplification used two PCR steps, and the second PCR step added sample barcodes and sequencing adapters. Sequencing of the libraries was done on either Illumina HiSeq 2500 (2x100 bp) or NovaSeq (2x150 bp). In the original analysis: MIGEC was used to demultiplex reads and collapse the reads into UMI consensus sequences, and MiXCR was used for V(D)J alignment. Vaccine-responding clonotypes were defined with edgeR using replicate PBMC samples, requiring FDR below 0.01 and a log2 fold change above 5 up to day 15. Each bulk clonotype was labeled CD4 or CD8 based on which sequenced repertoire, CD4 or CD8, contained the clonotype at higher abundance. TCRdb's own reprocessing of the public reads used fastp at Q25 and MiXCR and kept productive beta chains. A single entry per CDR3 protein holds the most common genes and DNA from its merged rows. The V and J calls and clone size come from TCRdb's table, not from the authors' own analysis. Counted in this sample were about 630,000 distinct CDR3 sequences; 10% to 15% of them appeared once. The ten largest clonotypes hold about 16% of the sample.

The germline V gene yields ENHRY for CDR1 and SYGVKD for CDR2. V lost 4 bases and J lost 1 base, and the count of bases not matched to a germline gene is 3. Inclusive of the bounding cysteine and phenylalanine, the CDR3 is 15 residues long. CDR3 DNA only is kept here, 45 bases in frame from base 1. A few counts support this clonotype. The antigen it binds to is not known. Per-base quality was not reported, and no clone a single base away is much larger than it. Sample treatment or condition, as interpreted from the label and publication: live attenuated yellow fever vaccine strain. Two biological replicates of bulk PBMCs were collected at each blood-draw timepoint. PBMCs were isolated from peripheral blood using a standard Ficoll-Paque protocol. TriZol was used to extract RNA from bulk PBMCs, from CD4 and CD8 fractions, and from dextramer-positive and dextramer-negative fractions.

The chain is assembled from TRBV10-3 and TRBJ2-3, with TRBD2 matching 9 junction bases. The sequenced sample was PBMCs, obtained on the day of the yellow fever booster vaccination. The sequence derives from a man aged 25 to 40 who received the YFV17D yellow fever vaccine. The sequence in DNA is TGTGCCATCAGTGGAAGACTAGCGGGCACAGATACGCAGTATTTT. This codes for CAISGRLAGTDTQYF.